The next 5 T cell receptor beta chains were all read from a single sample in a study of beta chain features in type 1 diabetes. Investigators reverse transcribed all isolated RNA, so they sequenced expressed TCRB transcripts. Profiling relied on immunoSEQ multiplex PCR, and the TCRdb table lists in-frame clones only, not all of them. Of approximately 470,000 clones detected, 30% appear once; the ten largest clones hold 0.06% to 0.07%. The sequenced sample was naive CD4+ T cells from blood. These receptors came from a man aged 18-30 years in good health.

This clone appeared a few times. The V and J genes are TRBV4-3 and TRBJ2-7; D remains unclear. Germline V lookup: CDR1 LGHNA, CDR2 YSLEER. The V and J ends lost 0 bases and 4 bases respectively, with 7 bases between them. CDR3 length: 13 amino acids. The CDR3 protein is CASSQDVSYEQYF. The CDR3 nucleotides read TGCGCCAGCAGCCAAGATGTATCGTACGAGCAGTACTTC.

There are a few counts of this clone. The J gene is TRBJ2-7, the V gene TRBV7-6; a weak D match, TRBD2 (6 bases). Germline CDR1 is SGHVS and CDR2 is FNYEAQ. V was trimmed by 0 bases and J by 0 bases, leaving 6 bases between them. The CDR3 totals 14 residues. The CDR3 reads CASSLAGGSYEQYF. In DNA form, the CDR3 reads TGTGCCAGCAGCTTAGCCGGGGGCTCCTACGAGCAGTACTTC.

This clone was observed a few times. The CDR3 loop is CASSQDLPGSLQYF. CDR3 bases: TGCGCCAGCAGCCAAGATCTCCCGGGTTCTTTGCAGTACTTC. The chain has TRBV4-3 and TRBJ2-7, with no clear D. Germline lookup yields CDR1 LGHNA and CDR2 YSLEER. CDR3 length equals 14 residues. V gave up 0 bases and J gave up 9 bases, with 15 bases separating them.

The chain employs TRBV30 and TRBJ1-4; D not certain. V lost 5 bases and J lost 8, with 6 bases in between. Germline V lookup: CDR1 GTSNPN, CDR2 SVGIG (reference sequence). The CDR3 is 10 residues long. DNA for the CDR3: TGTGCCTGGGCGAGAGAAAAACTGTTTTTT. Its protein product is CAWAREKLFF.

This clone was found a few times. The chain is built from TRBV13 and TRBJ2-1; the match to TRBD2 covers 10 bases. Germline lookup yields CDR1 PRHDT and CDR2 FYEKMQ (reference sequence). With 6 bases clipped from V and 7 bases from J, the junction kept 3 bases outside the gene matches. This CDR3 spans 13 amino acids. The CDR3 protein is CASSGLADNEQFF. The DNA for the CDR3 is TGTGCCAGCAGTGGACTAGCGGATAATGAGCAGTTCTTC.